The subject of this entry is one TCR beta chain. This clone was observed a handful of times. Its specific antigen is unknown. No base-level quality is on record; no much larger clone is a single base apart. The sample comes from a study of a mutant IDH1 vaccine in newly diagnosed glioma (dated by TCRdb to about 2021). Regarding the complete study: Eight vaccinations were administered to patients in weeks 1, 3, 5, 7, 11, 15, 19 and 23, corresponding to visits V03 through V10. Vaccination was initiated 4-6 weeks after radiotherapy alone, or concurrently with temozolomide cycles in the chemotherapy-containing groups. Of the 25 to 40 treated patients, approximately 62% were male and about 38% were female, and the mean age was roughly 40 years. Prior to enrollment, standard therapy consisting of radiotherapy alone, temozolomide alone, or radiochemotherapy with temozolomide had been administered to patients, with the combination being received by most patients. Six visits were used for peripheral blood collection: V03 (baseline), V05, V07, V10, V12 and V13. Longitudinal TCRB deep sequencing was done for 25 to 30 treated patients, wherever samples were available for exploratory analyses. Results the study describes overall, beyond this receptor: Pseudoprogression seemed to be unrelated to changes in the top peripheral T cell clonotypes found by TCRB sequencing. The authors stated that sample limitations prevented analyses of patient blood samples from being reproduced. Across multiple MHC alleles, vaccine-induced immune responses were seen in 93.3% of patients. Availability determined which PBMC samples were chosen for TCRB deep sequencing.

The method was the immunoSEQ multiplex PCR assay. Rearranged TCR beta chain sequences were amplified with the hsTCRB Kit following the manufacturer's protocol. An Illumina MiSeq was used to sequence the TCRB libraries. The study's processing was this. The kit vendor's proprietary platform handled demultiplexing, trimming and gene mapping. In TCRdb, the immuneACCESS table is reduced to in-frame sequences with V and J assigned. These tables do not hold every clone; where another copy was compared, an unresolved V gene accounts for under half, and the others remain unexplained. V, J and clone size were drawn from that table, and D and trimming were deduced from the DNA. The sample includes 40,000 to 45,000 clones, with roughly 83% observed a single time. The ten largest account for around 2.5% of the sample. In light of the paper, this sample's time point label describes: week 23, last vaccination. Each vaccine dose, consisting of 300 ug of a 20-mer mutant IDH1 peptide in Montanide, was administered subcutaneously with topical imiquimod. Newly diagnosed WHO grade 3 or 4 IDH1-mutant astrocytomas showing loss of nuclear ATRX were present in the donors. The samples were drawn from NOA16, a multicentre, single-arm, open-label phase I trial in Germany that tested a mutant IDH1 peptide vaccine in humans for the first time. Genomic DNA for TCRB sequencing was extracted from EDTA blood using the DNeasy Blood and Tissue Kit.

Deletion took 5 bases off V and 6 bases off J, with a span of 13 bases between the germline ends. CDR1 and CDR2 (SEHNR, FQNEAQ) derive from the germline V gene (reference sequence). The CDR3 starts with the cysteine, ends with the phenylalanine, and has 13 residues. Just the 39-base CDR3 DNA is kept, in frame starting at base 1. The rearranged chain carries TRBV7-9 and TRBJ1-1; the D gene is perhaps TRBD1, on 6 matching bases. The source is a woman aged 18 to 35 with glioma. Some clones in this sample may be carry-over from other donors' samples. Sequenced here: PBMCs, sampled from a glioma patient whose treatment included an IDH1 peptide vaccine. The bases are TGTGCCAGCAGCGTAACCGGGACACCTGAAGCTTTCTTT. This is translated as CASSVTGTPEAFF.